This T cell receptor (beta chain) was retrieved from a study of T cell repertoires in cytomegalovirus infection. About the study: Alongside well-studied HLA-B-restricted CMV epitopes, recently identified HLA-C-restricted CMV epitopes were also used. In public TCR beta signatures, there were indications of both CMV infection and matching HLA type.

This clonotype was seen a few times. What it binds is not known. One entry per CDR3 protein results from TCRdb running MiXCR on the reads. The sample lists approximately 770,000 distinct CDR3 sequences, approximately 32% seen once, with around 14% in the top ten. General study results and limits: The ex vivo response was dominated by HLA-C-restricted CMV-specific TCR beta clonotypes.

V gave up 1 base and J gave up 0 bases, with 13 bases separating them. The V gene's germline CDR1 is SEHNR and CDR2 FQNEAQ (reference sequence). The CDR3 is 17 residues long. The specimen was cultured CD8+ T cells from PBMCs, collected from culture after CMV antigen stimulation. The chain carries TRBV7-9 and TRBJ1-3; D is uncertain. The TCR was taken from a human donor in good health (CMV status not recorded). Some clones in this sample may be carry-over from other donors' samples. The CDR3 nucleotides are TGTGCCAGCAGCTTAGGCGGGCGTAGTCGCTCTGGAAACACCATATATTTT. Translating gives CASSLGGRSRSGNTIYF.